The present T cell receptor beta chain was sequenced within a study of human T cells and chemical hapten exposure. Study conclusions and caveats: Compared to controls, expanded TCRs made significantly more large clusters of similar CDR3s.

V lost 6 bases to trimming and J lost 5 bases, with 11 bases between them. This CDR3 comprises 14 residues. The germline V gene has CDR1 LNHDA and CDR2 SQIVND (reference sequence). TCRdb re-derived calls from the RACE reads in MiXCR, one entry per CDR3 protein. The repertoire holds 87,000 or so distinct CDR3 sequences, with 8% to 10% as singletons. Specified time point: pre-sensitization, week 0. The treatment: therapeutic diphenylcyclopropenone sensitization with weekly scalp DPC. Researchers sampled blood before each patch test went on. From whole blood left unfractionated, total RNA was extracted. This clonotype turned up a few times. Its antigen is as yet unknown.

Sequences were derived from whole blood, sampled in connection with sensitization to the hapten diphenylcyclopropenone (DPC). The origin of this receptor is a woman aged 40 to 50 with alopecia areata. Some clones in this sample may be carry-over from other donors' samples. The V and J genes are TRBV19 and TRBJ1-6; D gene uncertain. The CDR3 DNA sequence: TGTGCCAGTAGGCCAGACTCTGATAATTCACCCCTCCACTTT. This gives the protein CASRPDSDNSPLHF.